These 7 T cell receptor beta chains share one sample of origin, sequenced in a study of T-cell memory formation after mild COVID-19 (dated by TCRdb to 2020 to 2023). Receptor amplification or capture employed 5' RACE. The sequencer was an Illumina NovaSeq 6000. The public reads were reprocessed in TCRdb via fastp at Q25 and MiXCR, keeping in-frame beta chains. Every distinct CDR3 protein forms one entry, paired with its most common genes and DNA. The sample table shows 500,000 to 550,000 distinct CDR3 sequences, and over 20% are seen once. The leading ten clones occupy around 13% of the sample. Specimen: PBMCs or a T cell subset sorted from them (not recorded which). The receptor set was obtained from an adult woman who had mild COVID-19 (a few samples of this study predate the infection). The sample titles of this study are shuffled in the database, so cell type and time point are left out; the donor was told from shared clones.

V gene TRBV5-1 combines with J gene TRBJ1-6, with 10 bases that match TRBD1. Trimming removed 2 bases from V and 9 bases from J; junction bases left unmatched: 2. CDR1 is SGHRS, CDR2 YFSETQ, per germline. The CDR3 covers 14 residues. In nucleotides, the CDR3 is TGCGCCAGCAGCTTCCGGGACAGGGGTTCACCCCTCCACTTT. Its protein is CASSFRDRGSPLHF.

This clonotype occurred a few times. This chain connects TRBV20-1 to TRBJ2-7; TRBD2 matches at 7 bases. The V gene end was trimmed by 0 bases and the J gene end by 3 bases; junction bases not matched to a gene: 5. Looked up from germline, CDR1 is DFQATT and CDR2 is SNEGSKA (reference sequence). The CDR3 runs 14 residues. The CDR3 DNA sequence: TGCAGTGCTAGAGAGCGGGAGATCGGCTACGAGCAGTACTTC. This encodes CSAREREIGYEQYF.

This clonotype was counted a few times. The chain is built from TRBV7-2 and TRBJ2-3; 7 bases map to TRBD2. After removal of 2 bases from V and 1 base from J, the junction contained 6 bases not matched to a gene. This CDR3 spans 16 amino acids. Germline CDR1 reads SGHTA; CDR2 reads FQGNSA. The CDR3: CASSLRPSGGTDTQYF. The CDR3, as DNA: TGTGCCAGCAGCTTACGGCCTAGCGGAGGCACAGATACGCAGTATTTT.

This chain joins TRBV3-1 and TRBJ2-1; 14 bases match TRBD2. This CDR3 contains 16 residues. The J segment lost 9 bases and the V segment lost 3 bases, leaving 7 bases of the junction unmatched. Germline values: CDR1 LGHDT, CDR2 YNNKEL (reference sequence). The CDR3 is CASSHEGLAGAGEQFF. The CDR3, as DNA: TGTGCCAGCAGCCACGAGGGACTAGCGGGGGCGGGTGAGCAGTTCTTC.

This clonotype was recorded once. J is TRBJ1-2 and V is TRBV7-3; 7 nucleotides line up with TRBD1. CDR3 length: 15 residues. Germline CDR1 SGHTA, CDR2 FQGTGA. V gave up 4 bases and J gave up 6 bases; unmatched junction bases: 11. CDR3 sequence (DNA): TGTGCCAGCAGCTCAACAGGAGACAGGGCGGATGGCTACACCTTC. It yields the protein CASSSTGDRADGYTF.

This clonotype was detected only a few times. The chain links TRBV12-3 or TRBV12-4 to TRBJ2-3; 7 nucleotides align to TRBD2. CDR3 size: 15 residues. The V and J ends lost 5 bases and 5 bases, in that order; junction bases with no gene match: 10. CDR3 in amino acids: CASSPRTRAEDTQYF. The CDR3 nucleotides are TGTGCCAGCAGTCCCAGGACTAGGGCTGAAGATACGCAGTATTTT.

This clonotype has a handful of counts. The chain employs TRBV7-8 and TRBJ1-5; D perhaps matches TRBD1 (6 bases). Germline CDR1 reads SGHVS; CDR2 reads FQNEAQ. This CDR3 has 17 residues. Trimming cost V 2 bases and J 1 base, with 15 bases left between them. This CDR3 reads CASSLRRGGGSNQPQHF. CDR3 coding DNA: TGTGCCAGCAGCTTACGGCGTGGAGGGGGAAGCAATCAGCCCCAGCATTTT.